The 25 T cell receptor beta chains below come from one sample, sequenced in a study of blood T cell repertoires in COVID-19. Only in-frame clones appear in the TCRdb table, and some are missing; sequencing was by immunoSEQ multiplex PCR. The sample records fewer than 60,000 clones, under 90% being singletons. The sequenced material came from peripheral blood. These receptors were collected from a man at least 80 years old with COVID-19, enrolled during active disease.

With respect to this clone: An end of the junction does not agree with germline; a read error may underlie this. The chain has TRBV30 and TRBJ1-2; D gene ambiguous. Germline V gene sequence: CDR1 GTSNPN, CDR2 SVGIG (reference sequence). The CDR3 covers 12 residues. Here the CDR3 DNA reads TGTGCCTGGAGTGTCAATAACTCTGGCTACACCTTC. Its translation: CAWSVNNSGYTF.

The chain links TRBV5-6 to TRBJ2-1; D may be TRBD2 (5 bases). The germline gives CDR1 SGHDT, CDR2 YYEEEE. V was trimmed by 4 bases and J by 1 base, leaving 15 bases between them. The CDR3 is made up of 16 amino acids. Here the CDR3 reads CASSPYEGRSYNEQFF. The CDR3 DNA reads TGTGCCAGCAGCCCCTATGAGGGAAGGTCCTACAATGAGCAGTTCTTC.

V usage is TRBV5-1 and J usage is TRBJ2-1, with 9 nucleotides matching TRBD2. In germline, CDR1 is SGHRS, CDR2 YFSETQ. V was clipped by 0 bases and J by 1 base; unmatched bases: 5. This CDR3 comprises 17 residues. CDR3 sequence reads: CASSLEAGGPSYNEQFF. Written as DNA, the CDR3 is TGCGCCAGCAGCTTGGAGGCGGGAGGGCCGTCCTACAATGAGCAGTTCTTC.

V and J are TRBV29-1 and TRBJ2-1; tentatively, D is TRBD2 (5 bases). V was shortened by 3 bases and J by 2 bases, with 8 bases between the two germline ends. CDR3 length equals 13 residues. CDR1 and CDR2 from the germline V gene are SQVTM and ANQGSEA. The CDR3 protein is CSVDAGAYNEQFF. The DNA of the CDR3 is TGCAGCGTTGACGCGGGTGCCTACAATGAGCAGTTCTTC.

This clone appeared a few times. The CDR3 reads CASSSGGQGLGLAFF. For the CDR3, the DNA is TGTGCCAGCAGCTCAGGGGGACAGGGGCTTGGACTAGCTTTCTTT. The J gene is TRBJ1-1, the V gene TRBV7-3; 10 nucleotides align to TRBD1. The CDR3 extends over 15 amino acids. Trimming at V came to 4 bases and at J to 10 bases, leaving 12 bases not matched to a gene. The germline V gene encodes CDR1 SGHTA and CDR2 FQGTGA.

A few counts support this clone. The gene calls are TRBV19 and TRBJ2-1; D is perhaps TRBD1 (5 bases). V shed 0 bases and J shed 1 base, with 7 bases lying between them. From germline, CDR1 is LNHDA and CDR2 SQIVND (reference sequence). CDR3 length equals 15 residues. CDR3 protein: CASSIDDRSYNEQFF. As DNA, the CDR3 is TGTGCCAGTAGTATAGATGACAGATCCTACAATGAGCAGTTCTTC. Variable domain in full (rest from reference TRBV19 and TRBJ2-1): DGGITQSPKYLFRKEGQNVTLSCEQNLNHDAMYWYRQDPGQGLRLIYYSQIVNDFQKGDIAEGYSVSREKKESFPLTVTSAQKNPTAFYLCASSIDDRSYNEQFFGPGTRLTVL.

This clone appeared once. The genes are TRBV19 and TRBJ2-1, with 12 nucleotides matching TRBD2. CDR3 length: 17 residues. CDR1 and CDR2 from the germline V gene are LNHDA and SQIVND (reference sequence). J was trimmed by 0 bases and V by 5 bases; bases with no gene match: 5. CDR3 loop: CASSLRTSGDSYNEQFF. CDR3 DNA sequence: TGTGCCAGTAGTCTTCGGACTAGCGGGGACTCCTACAATGAGCAGTTCTTC.

The chain uses TRBV5-5 and TRBJ1-3; no clear D gene. The CDR3 runs 15 residues. Trimming removed 0 bases at V and 2 bases at J, with 9 bases between. Germline CDR1 is SGHKS and CDR2 is YYEKEE (reference sequence). CDR3 nucleotides: TGTGCCAGCAGCTTGGGGAGAAAGGCTGGAAACACCATATATTTT. This encodes CASSLGRKAGNTIYF. The variable domain in full, completed from reference TRBV5-5 and TRBJ1-3, reads DAGVTQSPTHLIKTRGQQVTLRCSPISGHKSVSWYQQVLGQGPQFIFQYYEKEERGRGNFPDRFSARQFPNYSSELNVNALLLGDSALYLCASSLGRKAGNTIYFGEGSWLTVV.

The chain combines TRBV10-3 with TRBJ2-1, with TRBD1 matching 9 bases. V lost 6 bases and J lost 2; bases outside the gene matches: 11. The V gene's germline CDR1 is ENHRY and CDR2 SYGVKD. There are 17 residues in the CDR3. The CDR3 is CAISPLATGGPYNEQFF. As DNA, the CDR3 is TGTGCCATCAGCCCATTAGCAACAGGGGGCCCCTACAATGAGCAGTTCTTC.

The chain employs TRBV11-2 and TRBJ2-3, with 7 nucleotides matching TRBD1. Per germline, CDR1 SGHAT and CDR2 FQNNGV. V was clipped by 4 bases and J by 1 base; unmatched bases: 5. CDR3 length: 15 residues. As DNA, the CDR3 is TGTGCCAGCAGCTCCTACAGGGGCGGCACAGATACGCAGTATTTT. It is translated as CASSSYRGGTDTQYF.

The chain has TRBV7-6 and TRBJ1-1; D remains unclear. Germline V gives CDR1 SGHVS, CDR2 FNYEAQ. The CDR3 is 14 residues long. The V end lost 1 base, the J end lost 1 base, and 7 bases lay between the germline ends. As DNA, the CDR3 is TGTGCCAGCAGCTTAGGGGCAACGAACACTGAAGCTTTCTTT. Translating it yields CASSLGATNTEAFF.

The CDR3 nucleotides are TGTGCCAGTAGTAAGGGGCCCCCCAATGAGCAGTTCTTC. This translates into CASSKGPPNEQFF. The V and J genes are TRBV19 and TRBJ2-1, with D perhaps matching TRBD1 (5 bases). V was cut by 4 bases and J by 6 bases, with 10 bases left in between. Germline CDR1 and CDR2: LNHDA and SQIVND (reference sequence). The CDR3 contains 13 residues.

The chain uses TRBV2 and TRBJ2-7, with 9 nucleotides matching TRBD1. The CDR3 loop spans 13 amino acids. Germline V CDR1 and CDR2: SNHLY, FYNNEI. After removal of 5 bases from V and 4 bases from J, the junction contained 3 bases not matched to a gene. The CDR3 DNA follows: TGTGCCAGCAGTCGGGACAGGGTATACGAGCAGTACTTC. Translated: CASSRDRVYEQYF.

The chain uses TRBV9 and TRBJ1-1; 7 positions agree with TRBD1. This CDR3 region has 17 residues. V lost 1 base and J lost 0; bases outside the gene matches: 9. Germline V lookup: CDR1 SGDLS, CDR2 YYNGEE. CDR3: CASSVTGKGAMNTEAFF. The DNA of the CDR3 is TGTGCCAGCAGCGTAACGGGAAAGGGGGCAATGAACACTGAAGCTTTCTTT.

The rearrangement joins TRBV21-1 to TRBJ2-7; TRBD2 is the table's D call, not checked against the DNA. TRBV21-1 is listed as a pseudogene. This CDR3 comprises 15 residues. CDR3 DNA sequence: TGTGCCAGCAGCAAAGGTAGCGGGAGCTCCTACGAGCAGTACGTC. It yields the protein CASSKGSGSSYEQYV.

The chain couples TRBV10-1 to TRBJ2-2; D is uncertain. V lost 0 bases, J lost 4 bases, and 6 bases lay in between. The CDR3 runs to 14 residues. The V gene's germline CDR1 is WNHNN and CDR2 SYGVQD (reference sequence). The CDR3 nucleotides read TGCGCCAGCAGTGAGTCGTTAGCCACCGGGGAGCTGTTTTTT. As protein: CASSESLATGELFF.

This clone was detected only a few times. The gene calls are TRBV3-1 (or the pseudogene TRBV3-2) and TRBJ2-1; 14 bases are a match to TRBD2. The CDR3 length is 19 residues. V lost 2 bases, J lost 2 bases, and 8 bases stayed unmatched. From germline, CDR1 is LGHDT and CDR2 YNNKEL (reference sequence). The CDR3 spells CASSQLTSGGGVTYNEQFF. The CDR3, as DNA: TGTGCCAGCAGCCAATTGACTAGCGGGGGGGGTGTCACCTACAATGAGCAGTTCTTC.

V and J are TRBV24-1 and TRBJ2-1; 8 nucleotides match TRBD1. V was pared by 5 bases and J by 5 bases, with 4 bases of the junction left unmatched. The CDR3 runs 14 residues. Germline V lookup: CDR1 KGHDR, CDR2 SFDVKD. The CDR3 protein is CATSAPGQDNEQFF. The CDR3 region has the DNA TGTGCCACCAGTGCGCCGGGACAGGACAATGAGCAGTTCTTC.

This chain connects TRBV6-5 to TRBJ1-3; 7 bases fit TRBD1. V trimming: 7 bases; J trimming: 4 bases; junction bases outside the gene matches: 7. The CDR3 loop spans 14 amino acids. Germline V gene lookup returns CDR1 MNHEY and CDR2 SVGAGI. The CDR3 coding sequence is TGTGCCAGCACCGCAGGGGGGTACGGAAACACCATATATTTT. It codes for CASTAGGYGNTIYF.

V gene TRBV5-1 combines with J gene TRBJ2-4; TRBD2 agrees at 7 bases. Germline loops: CDR1 SGHRS, CDR2 YFSETQ. The CDR3 is made up of 16 amino acids. V was clipped by 4 bases and J by 0 bases; unmatched bases: 7. The CDR3 sequence is CASSPGEGLAKNIQYF. CDR3 DNA sequence: TGCGCCAGCAGCCCGGGGGAGGGCTTAGCCAAAAACATTCAGTACTTC.

The J gene is TRBJ1-1, the V gene TRBV30; TRBD1 matches 8 bases. J was trimmed by 3 bases and V by 2 bases; bases with no gene match: 5. CDR3 length: 14 residues. Germline CDR1 and CDR2: GTSNPN and SVGIG (reference sequence). The CDR3: CAWSHRDRYTEAFF. The CDR3 DNA is TGTGCCTGGAGTCACCGGGACAGGTACACTGAAGCTTTCTTT.

The table lists this clone with a few counts. The chain carries TRBV24-1 and TRBJ2-3; 9 bases map to TRBD1. With 0 bases clipped from V and 3 bases from J, the junction kept 6 bases outside the gene matches. The germline V gene has CDR1 KGHDR and CDR2 SFDVKD. The CDR3 is made up of 17 amino acids. CDR3 residues: CATSDLPRDRATDTQYF. CDR3 coding DNA: TGTGCCACCAGTGATTTGCCCCGGGACAGGGCAACAGATACGCAGTATTTT.

The chain is built from TRBV14 and TRBJ2-2; tentatively, D is TRBD1 (6 bases). Germline CDR1 and CDR2: SGHDN and FVKESK. The CDR3 is 19 amino acids. With 0 bases removed from V and 5 bases from J, the gap between germline ends came to 22 bases. The CDR3 nucleotides are TGTGCCAGCAGCCAAGATGGGTTCATACAGGGCGAGTTGACCGGGGAGCTGTTTTTT. It is translated as CASSQDGFIQGELTGELFF.

V gene TRBV4-3 combines with J gene TRBJ2-3; 16 bases align to TRBD2. The V and J ends lost 4 bases and 3 bases, in that order; junction bases with no gene match: 4. Germline CDR1 and CDR2: LGHNA and YSLEER. The CDR3 runs 17 residues. The CDR3 is CASSPGLAGGGTDTQYF. The CDR3, as DNA: TGCGCCAGCAGCCCGGGACTAGCGGGAGGGGGGACAGATACGCAGTATTTT.

The V gene is TRBV4-2, the J gene TRBJ2-7, with D maybe TRBD2 (6 bases). Germline V gene lookup returns CDR1 LGHNA and CDR2 YNFKEQ. The CDR3 runs to 15 residues. Trimming left V 4 bases short and J 6 bases short, with 19 bases between. CDR3 protein: CASSRNPGTPLEQYF. The DNA of the CDR3 is TGTGCCAGCAGCCGTAACCCCGGGACTCCTCTCGAGCAGTACTTC.